This entry is about one T cell receptor (beta chain). Antigen unknown. The data were taken from a study of siplizumab effects on memory and regulatory T cells. Assay used: immunoSEQ multiplex PCR; TCRdb lists only in-frame clones, some missing. The repertoire holds roughly 100,000 clones, with roughly 96% as singletons. Regarding the study as a whole: Just a small share of alloreactive clones was traced back to unstimulated subsets.

Germline V gene sequence: CDR1 KGHSH, CDR2 LQKENI. V shed 2 bases and J shed 5 bases, with 8 bases lying between them. This CDR3 has 13 amino acids. Input material: naive CD4+ T cells sorted from blood. The V and J genes are TRBV18 and TRBJ2-3; D is ambiguous. This receptor was obtained from a human donor in good health. CDR3 coding DNA: TGTGCCAGCTCACCAAGGGAAGGAGATACGCAGTATTTT. Translation: CASSPREGDTQYF.